This T cell receptor beta chain was recorded in a study of CD8 T cells in ankylosing spondylitis. Study-level results: Some of these motif variants have turned up before, in reports on reactive arthritis synovial fluid and blood. A CD8+ phenotype characterized the disease-linked clones, which were relatively rare in peripheral blood. Reports say disease-linked clones showed up significantly more in matched ankylosing spondylitis synovial fluid. It appeared that ankylosing spondylitis blood was characterized by a TCR beta motif of several highly homologous variants.

The CDR3 runs 13 residues. Trimming pared 2 bases from V and 3 bases from J, leaving 8 bases between. On this clonotype itself: The target antigen is unknown.

Scientists made TCR beta libraries using quantitative 5'-RACE with molecular barcodes. MiXCR, applied by TCRdb to the 5' RACE reads, yields one record per CDR3 protein. The sample includes more than 600,000 distinct CDR3 sequences, roughly 19% of them seen just once. The J gene is TRBJ2-7, the V gene TRBV12-3 or TRBV12-4, with no clear D. The sample was blood, either unsorted or a sorted T cell fraction (not recorded which). This clonotype was sampled from a male donor with ankylosing spondylitis. CDR3 sequence (DNA): TGTGCCAGCAGTTTACAGCCCTACTACGAGCAGTACTTC. Residues: CASSLQPYYEQYF.